The clone carrying this TCR beta chain was observed a single time. Its target is not known. Germline CDR1 MDHEN, CDR2 SYDVKM. The CDR3 consists of 13 residues. The V and J ends lost 1 base and 5 bases respectively, with 9 bases between them. 13 Jbeta primers and 60 Vbeta primers were used for the PCR. TCRdb's table, derived via immunoSEQ multiplex PCR, lists solely in-frame clones and lacks some. The repertoire has roughly 100,000 clones, around 75% of them found once; the top ten carry roughly 1.3%. This entry is derived from a study of cytomegalovirus exposure and HLA in healthy donors. Study observations and caveats: In a later analysis, parvovirus B19, influenza, CMV and Epstein-Barr virus appeared linked to several top co-occurrence clusters. In a later analysis, HLA-associated TCR beta chains were more clonally expanded than equally common others. Sequences of the TCR beta chain were said to predict the HLA-A and HLA-B alleles of most subjects accurately. In vitro testing confirmed a few CMV-associated chains as specific for CMV antigens.

The sample comprised PBMCs. This clonotype was obtained from a man aged 35 to 55 in good health and CMV-seronegative. This sequence joins TRBV28 and TRBJ2-7; no clear D gene. In DNA, the CDR3 is TGTGCCAGCAGTTTATACGGGTTTGACGAGCAGTACTTC. Amino acid sequence: CASSLYGFDEQYF.